The 32 T cell receptor beta chains below come from one sample, sequenced in a study of shared clonotypes between healthy human individuals. Sequencing was performed with immunoSEQ multiplex PCR; in TCRdb, only in-frame clones are kept and a portion is missing. The sample carries over 2 million clones, roughly 94% recorded once. What was sequenced was naive CD4+ T cells sorted from blood. Stated subset: CD45RA+ positively selected. The receptor set was obtained from a man aged 18-30 years in good health.

This chain joins TRBV7-2 and TRBJ2-2; possibly TRBD2 for D (6 bases). Per the germline V gene, CDR1 is SGHTA and CDR2 is FQGNSA. The CDR3 sequence is 14 residues long. Deletions cut 2 bases from V and 6 bases from J, with 10 bases between. CDR3 amino acids: CASSLWGRSGELFF. The CDR3 nucleotides read TGTGCCAGCAGCTTATGGGGGAGGTCCGGGGAGCTGTTTTTT. Drawing the rest from reference TRBV7-2 and TRBJ2-2, the complete variable domain is GAGVSQSPSNKVTEKGKDVELRCDPISGHTALYWYRQSLGQGLEFLIYFQGNSAPDKSGLPSDRFSAERTGGSVSTLTIQRTQQEDSAVYLCASSLWGRSGELFFGEGSRLTVL.

The rearrangement links TRBV4-2 to TRBJ2-5, with 12 bases fitting TRBD1. Germline V gene sequence: CDR1 LGHNA, CDR2 YNFKEQ. This CDR3 is 15 amino acids long. Unmatched junction bases numbered 4, after V lost 3 bases and J lost 5 bases. The CDR3: CASSQVGQGAETQYF. The CDR3 region has the DNA TGTGCCAGCAGCCAGGTGGGACAGGGGGCGGAGACCCAGTACTTC.

The chain has TRBV4-3 and TRBJ1-1; D may be TRBD1 (6 bases). The V end lost 0 bases, the J end lost 10 bases, and 15 bases lay between the germline ends. The CDR3 has 14 residues. In germline, CDR1 is LGHNA, CDR2 YSLEER. In nucleotides, the CDR3 is TGCGCCAGCAGCCAAGATCATGGACAGCGGAGAGCTTTCTTT. It translates to CASSQDHGQRRAFF.

A remark on this clone: The identical CDR3 is also encoded by other nucleotide sequences in the sample. This chain joins TRBV5-1 and TRBJ2-1; 10 positions match TRBD2. CDR1 is SGHRS, CDR2 YFSETQ, per germline. The CDR3 runs to 15 residues. V lost 0 bases, J lost 4 bases, and 1 base stayed unmatched. CDR3 bases: TGCGCCAGCAGCTTGGCACTAGCGGGATACAATGAGCAGTTCTTC. Encoded protein: CASSLALAGYNEQFF.

V usage is TRBV5-1 and J usage is TRBJ1-2; D call uncertain. Deletions cut 0 bases from V and 1 base from J, with 10 bases between. The CDR3 spans 15 residues. Germline V gene lookup returns CDR1 SGHRS and CDR2 YFSETQ. As DNA, the CDR3 is TGCGCCAGCAGCTTGGCGTCAGCCATTAACTATGGCTACACCTTC. This translates into CASSLASAINYGYTF.

This clone was recorded once. The gene calls are TRBV5-8 and TRBJ1-2; TRBD1 agrees at 10 bases. CDR3 length equals 15 residues. V gave up 5 bases and J gave up 5 bases; unmatched junction bases: 9. Germline V lookup: CDR1 SGHTS, CDR2 YDEGEE. CDR3 loop: CASRSGQGVGYGYTF. CDR3 in DNA: TGTGCCAGCAGATCCGGACAGGGGGTCGGTTATGGCTACACCTTC.

V usage is TRBV7-2 and J usage is TRBJ2-7; D gene ambiguous. The V gene's germline CDR1 is SGHTA and CDR2 FQGNSA. Trimming took off 2 bases at V and 6 bases at J, with 5 bases between the two ends. The CDR3 spans 11 residues. The chain's CDR3 is CASSLRSEQYF. CDR3 DNA sequence: TGTGCCAGCAGCTTACGGAGCGAGCAGTACTTC.

J is TRBJ2-1 and V is TRBV10-3; 9 bases align to TRBD1. V dropped 0 bases and J dropped 4; count of bases not matched to a gene: 7. CDR3 length: 17 amino acids. Germline V gives CDR1 ENHRY, CDR2 SYGVKD. In DNA, the CDR3 is TGTGCCATCAGTGAGTCAGGACAGGGGCCCTTGTACAATGAGCAGTTCTTC. Translation gives CAISESGQGPLYNEQFF.

The chain links TRBV19 to TRBJ2-7, with TRBD1 matching 7 bases. Germline V gene data show CDR1 as LNHDA and CDR2 as SQIVND (reference sequence). This CDR3 contains 14 residues. V was pared by 10 bases and J by 0 bases, with 9 bases of the junction left unmatched. Written as DNA, the CDR3 is TGTGCCACTCCTATGACAGGGAACTCCTACGAGCAGTACTTC. As protein: CATPMTGNSYEQYF.

The V gene is TRBV19, the J gene TRBJ1-2; D is unresolved. In germline, CDR1 is LNHDA, CDR2 SQIVND (reference sequence). V dropped 4 bases and J dropped 4 bases, with 10 bases sitting between them. CDR3 size: 13 residues. In nucleotides, the CDR3 is TGTGCCAGTAGTACCCTAGACACCTATGGCTACACCTTC. The encoded protein is CASSTLDTYGYTF.

The J gene is TRBJ1-1, the V gene TRBV9; a possible D gene is TRBD1 (6 bases). The V gene's germline CDR1 is SGDLS and CDR2 YYNGEE. Deletions cut 6 bases from V and 4 bases from J, with 19 bases between. The CDR3 is made up of 15 amino acids. This chain's CDR3 is CASTVNGGLGTEAFF. DNA for the CDR3: TGTGCCAGCACCGTTAACGGGGGGCTGGGCACTGAAGCTTTCTTT.

In this sample, this clone turned up once. The chain employs TRBV10-2 and TRBJ1-1; D ambiguous. Deletions cut 2 bases from V and 3 bases from J, with 10 bases between. Germline CDR1 is WSHSY and CDR2 is SAAADI. The CDR3 length is 14 residues. CDR3 DNA sequence: TGCGCCAGCAGTGAGAGGGTTGAGTACACTGAAGCTTTCTTT. Translation: CASSERVEYTEAFF.

The rearrangement uses TRBV2 and TRBJ1-6, with TRBD1 identical over 7 bases. J was trimmed by 7 bases and V by 8 bases; bases with no gene match: 8. Germline-derived CDR1 and CDR2 are SNHLY and FYNNEI. The CDR3 runs to 14 residues. The CDR3 region is CASVRDSKNSPLHF. CDR3 bases: TGTGCCAGCGTTCGGGACAGTAAAAATTCACCCCTCCACTTT.

The chain couples TRBV7-9 to TRBJ2-2, with 7 bases that match TRBD2. Trimming took 7 bases from V and 7 from J; bases not matched to a gene: 12. Germline CDR1 reads SEHNR; CDR2 reads FQNEAQ (reference sequence). This CDR3 is built from 15 residues. Written as DNA, the CDR3 is TGTGCCAGCACGTTTGGGGGAGGGCCCGGCGGGGAGCTGTTTTTT. This sequence encodes CASTFGGGPGGELFF.

The V gene is TRBV6-5, the J gene TRBJ1-2; 8 bases map to TRBD1. Germline assignment: CDR1 MNHEY and CDR2 SVGAGI. V was pared by 6 bases and J by 13 bases, with 10 bases of the junction left unmatched. There are 12 residues in the CDR3. CDR3 sequence (DNA): TGTGCCAGCAGCCCCAGACAGGGGAAAAGCACCTTC. Amino acids: CASSPRQGKSTF.

The chain combines TRBV5-1 with TRBJ2-5; TRBD1 agrees at 8 bases. The CDR3 totals 14 residues. Germline CDR1 and CDR2: SGHRS and YFSETQ. V gave up 3 bases and J gave up 5 bases; unmatched junction bases: 6. The CDR3 here is CASSSGRQGETQYF. The CDR3 nucleotides are TGCGCCAGCAGCTCGGGAAGACAGGGGGAGACCCAGTACTTC.

V and J are TRBV4-1 and TRBJ1-3; no reliable D call. The CDR3 runs to 16 residues. Germline V gives CDR1 MGHRA, CDR2 YSYEKL. The V end was cut by 0 bases, the J end by 0 bases, with 9 bases between. The CDR3 DNA reads TGCGCCAGCAGCCAAGACCGACCGATCTCTGGAAACACCATATATTTT. Translating it yields CASSQDRPISGNTIYF.

The genes are TRBV30 and TRBJ2-2; D uncertain. This CDR3 has 13 residues. The V end was cut by 0 bases, the J end by 4 bases, with 6 bases between. Germline V lookup: CDR1 GTSNPN, CDR2 SVGIG (reference sequence). The CDR3 bases are TGTGCCTGGAGTGTCTCCGTCACCGGGGAGCTGTTTTTT. Amino acids: CAWSVSVTGELFF.

V and J are TRBV6-5 and TRBJ1-6, with TRBD1 as a possible D gene (5 bases). With 8 bases removed from V and 7 bases from J, the gap between germline ends came to 18 bases. The CDR3 contains 15 residues. Germline CDR1 reads MNHEY; CDR2 reads SVGAGI. The CDR3 DNA follows: TGTGCCAGCGGGGCAGGAGGCCTGGGAAATTCACCCCTCCACTTT. It encodes CASGAGGLGNSPLHF.

This clone was picked up one time. The chain carries TRBV5-6 and TRBJ2-6, with D unresolved. Trimming removed 6 bases at V and 2 bases at J, with 6 bases between. Germline loops: CDR1 SGHDT, CDR2 YYEEEE. This CDR3 spans 13 amino acids. CDR3 sequence reads: CASTPPGANVLTF. Written as DNA, the CDR3 is TGTGCCAGCACCCCGCCTGGGGCCAACGTCCTGACTTTC.

The V call is TRBV4-1, the J call TRBJ1-6, with TRBD1 identical over 9 bases. Germline V CDR1 and CDR2: MGHRA, YSYEKL. The CDR3 covers 16 residues. After removal of 3 bases from V and 5 bases from J, the junction contained 5 bases not matched to a gene. CDR3 residues: CASSQPGDRDNSPLHF. CDR3 coding DNA: TGCGCCAGCAGCCAGCCAGGGGACAGGGATAATTCACCCCTCCACTTT.

The V and J genes are TRBV18 and TRBJ1-4; possible D gene TRBD1, 5 bases. The V gene lost 5 bases and the J gene lost 0 bases, with 10 bases spanning the gap. Germline-derived CDR1 and CDR2 are KGHSH and LQKENI. This CDR3 has 15 residues. The CDR3 here is CASSETGATNEKLFF. In DNA form, the CDR3 reads TGTGCCAGCTCAGAAACAGGTGCAACTAATGAAAAACTGTTTTTT.

The V call is TRBV2, the J call TRBJ1-1; D is undetermined. Germline V lookup: CDR1 SNHLY, CDR2 FYNNEI. CDR3 length equals 13 residues. Trimming removed 7 bases from V and 1 base from J, with 10 bases in between. In DNA, the CDR3 is TGTGCCAGCAATATCGGGGAGAACACTGAAGCTTTCTTT. Translation gives CASNIGENTEAFF.

The gene calls are TRBV4-1 and TRBJ2-5; 9 bases are shared with TRBD2. CDR1 is MGHRA and CDR2 is YSYEKL in the germline V gene. V lost 5 bases, J lost 2 bases, and 12 bases stayed unmatched. There are 17 residues in the CDR3. CDR3 protein: CASSATGTLAGQETQYF. CDR3 bases: TGCGCCAGCAGCGCCACAGGGACGCTAGCGGGGCAAGAGACCCAGTACTTC.

Comments on this clone: The sample contains more than one DNA sequence encoding this CDR3. The J gene is TRBJ2-5, the V gene TRBV5-1; D may be TRBD2 (5 bases). Looked up from germline, CDR1 is SGHRS and CDR2 is YFSETQ. Trimming left V 2 bases short and J 2 bases short, with 7 bases between. There are 13 residues in the CDR3. The CDR3 reads CASSLLEQETQYF. The CDR3 DNA reads TGCGCCAGCAGCTTACTAGAACAAGAGACCCAGTACTTC.

For this clone: Other DNA sequences in this specimen translate into the identical CDR3. The chain has TRBV7-9 and TRBJ2-7; D is undetermined. The CDR3 covers 11 residues. Looked up from germline, CDR1 is SEHNR and CDR2 is FQNEAQ (reference sequence). Trimming pared 4 bases from V and 7 bases from J, leaving 8 bases between. CDR3 nucleotides: TGTGCCAGCAGCTCCTTCGGAGAGCAGTACTTC. Amino acid sequence: CASSSFGEQYF.

This clone occurred once. V gene TRBV7-9 combines with J gene TRBJ1-6; D may be TRBD1 (6 bases). V lost 5 bases and J lost 7, with 21 bases in between. Germline V gene lookup returns CDR1 SEHNR and CDR2 FQNEAQ (reference sequence). The CDR3 loop spans 17 amino acids. CDR3 sequence: CASSISGTGFLNSPLHF. The CDR3, as DNA: TGTGCCAGCAGCATATCGGGAACAGGGTTCCTAAATTCACCCCTCCACTTT.

The chain employs TRBV5-1 and TRBJ2-1; 9 bases are shared with TRBD2. Germline values: CDR1 SGHRS, CDR2 YFSETQ. The V segment lost 0 bases and the J segment 1 base; nucleotides outside the gene matches: 2. This CDR3 has 16 amino acids. The CDR3 spells CASSLVAGESYNEQFF. CDR3 DNA: TGCGCCAGCAGCTTGGTAGCGGGGGAGTCCTACAATGAGCAGTTCTTC. Full variable domain (outside the CDR3, taken from reference TRBV5-1 and TRBJ2-1): KAGVTQTPRYLIKTRGQQVTLSCSPISGHRSVSWYQQTPGQGLQFLFEYFSETQRNKGNFPGRFSGRQFSNSRSEMNVSTLELGDSALYLCASSLVAGESYNEQFFGPGTRLTVL.

This clone appeared once. The chain couples TRBV5-1 to TRBJ1-1; D not certain. The ends were cut back, 5 bases at V and 1 base at J, with 15 bases in the middle. Germline lookup yields CDR1 SGHRS and CDR2 YFSETQ. The CDR3 is 15 residues long. The CDR3 nucleotides read TGCGCCAGCAGAGTTTCCATGGGAGCGAACACTGAAGCTTTCTTT. Its protein product is CASRVSMGANTEAFF.

The chain links TRBV30 to TRBJ2-7; TRBD1 agrees at 7 bases. The ends lost 0 bases at V and 8 bases at J; junction bases unmatched: 13. The CDR3 consists of 15 residues. Germline lookup yields CDR1 GTSNPN and CDR2 SVGIG (reference sequence). CDR3 protein: CAWSVYRGQGAQQYF. DNA for the CDR3: TGTGCCTGGAGTGTTTACAGGGGACAAGGGGCCCAGCAGTACTTC. The full variable domain, in which reference TRBV30 and TRBJ2-7 provide the parts outside the CDR3, is SQTIHQWPATLVQPVGSPLSLECTVEGTSNPNLYWYRQAAGRGLQLLFYSVGIGQISSEVPQNLSASRPQDRQFILSSKKLLLSDSGFYLCAWSVYRGQGAQQYFGPGTRLTVT.

As concerns this clone: Other DNA sequences in this specimen translate into the identical CDR3. V usage is TRBV5-4 and J usage is TRBJ1-1; weak D call: TRBD1 (6 bases). The germline CDR1 and CDR2 sequences are SGHNT and YYREEE (reference sequence). Trimming cost V 0 bases and J 2 bases, with 11 bases left between them. The CDR3 covers 15 residues. Here the CDR3 DNA reads TGTGCCAGCAGCTTGGATCTGGGGGCCAACACTGAAGCTTTCTTT. It yields the protein CASSLDLGANTEAFF.

Notes on this clone: Being one base from a much bigger clone, this may be a read error. The chain links TRBV30 to TRBJ2-3; no firm D call. This CDR3 has 11 amino acids. Germline V gene sequence: CDR1 GTSNPN, CDR2 SVGIG (reference sequence). V was cut by 2 bases and J by 10 bases, with 10 bases left in between. As DNA, the CDR3 is TGTGCCTGGAGTCAAGATAACGCGCAGTATTTT. Translation gives CAWSQDNAQYF.